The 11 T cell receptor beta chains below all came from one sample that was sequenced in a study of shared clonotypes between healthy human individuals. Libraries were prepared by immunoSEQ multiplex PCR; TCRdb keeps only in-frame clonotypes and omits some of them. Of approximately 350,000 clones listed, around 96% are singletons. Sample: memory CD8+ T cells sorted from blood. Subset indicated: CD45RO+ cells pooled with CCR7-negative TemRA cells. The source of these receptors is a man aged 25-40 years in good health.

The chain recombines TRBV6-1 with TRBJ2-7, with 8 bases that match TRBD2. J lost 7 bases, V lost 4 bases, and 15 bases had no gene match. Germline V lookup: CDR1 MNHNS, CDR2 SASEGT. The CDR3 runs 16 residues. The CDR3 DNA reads TGTGCCAGCAGTGCCCGTCGGGGGGGAGGACTTCGGGAGCAGTACTTC. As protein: CASSARRGGGLREQYF.

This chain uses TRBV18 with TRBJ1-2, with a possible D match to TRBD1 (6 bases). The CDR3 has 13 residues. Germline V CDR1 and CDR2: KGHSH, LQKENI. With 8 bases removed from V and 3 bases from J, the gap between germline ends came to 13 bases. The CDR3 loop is CASGRQADYGYTF. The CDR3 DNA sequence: TGTGCCAGCGGAAGACAGGCTGACTATGGCTACACCTTC.

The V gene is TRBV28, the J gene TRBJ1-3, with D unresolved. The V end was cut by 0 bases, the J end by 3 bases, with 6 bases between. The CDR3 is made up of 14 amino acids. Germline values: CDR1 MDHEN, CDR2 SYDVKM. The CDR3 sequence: CASSLWARGNTIYF. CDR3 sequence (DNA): TGTGCCAGCAGTTTATGGGCGCGTGGAAACACCATATATTTT. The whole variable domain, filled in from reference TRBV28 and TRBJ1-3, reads DVKVTQSSRYLVKRTGEKVFLECVQDMDHENMFWYRQDPGLGLRLIYFSYDVKMKEKGDIPEGYSVSREKKERFSLILESASTNQTSMYLCASSLWARGNTIYFGEGSWLTVV.

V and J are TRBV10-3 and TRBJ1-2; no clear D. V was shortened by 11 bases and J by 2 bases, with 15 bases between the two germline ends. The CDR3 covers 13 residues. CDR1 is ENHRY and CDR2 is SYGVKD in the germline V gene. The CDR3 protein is CALRGGDNYGYTF. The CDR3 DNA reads TGTGCCCTCCGAGGTGGTGACAACTATGGCTACACCTTC.

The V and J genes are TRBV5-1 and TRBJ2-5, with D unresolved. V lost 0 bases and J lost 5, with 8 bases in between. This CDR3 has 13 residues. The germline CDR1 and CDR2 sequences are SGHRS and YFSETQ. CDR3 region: CASSLDSRETQYF. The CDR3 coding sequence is TGCGCCAGCAGCTTGGACTCTCGGGAGACCCAGTACTTC. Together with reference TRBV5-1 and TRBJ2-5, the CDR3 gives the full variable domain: KAGVTQTPRYLIKTRGQQVTLSCSPISGHRSVSWYQQTPGQGLQFLFEYFSETQRNKGNFPGRFSGRQFSNSRSEMNVSTLELGDSALYLCASSLDSRETQYFGPGTRLLVL.

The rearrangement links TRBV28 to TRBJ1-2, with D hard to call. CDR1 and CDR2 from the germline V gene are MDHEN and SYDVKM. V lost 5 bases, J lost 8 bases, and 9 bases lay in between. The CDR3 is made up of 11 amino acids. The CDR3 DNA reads TGTGCCAGCAGTCGACAAGTGGGCTACACCTTC. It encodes CASSRQVGYTF.

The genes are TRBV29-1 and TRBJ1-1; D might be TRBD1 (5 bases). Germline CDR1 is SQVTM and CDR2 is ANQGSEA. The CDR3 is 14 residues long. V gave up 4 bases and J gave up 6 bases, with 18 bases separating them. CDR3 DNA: TGCAGCGTTGTGGCGAGGGGAAATGTTGCTGAAGCTTTCTTT. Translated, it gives CSVVARGNVAEAFF.

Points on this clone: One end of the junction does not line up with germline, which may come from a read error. CDR3 amino acids: CVSQQGAGRNEKLFF. DNA for the CDR3: TGCGTATCACAGCAGGGGGCCGGACGTAATGAAAAACTGTTTTTT. The V and J genes are TRBV28 and TRBJ1-4, with 8 bases matching TRBD1. The germline CDR1 and CDR2 sequences are MDHEN and SYDVKM. The CDR3 sequence is 15 residues long.

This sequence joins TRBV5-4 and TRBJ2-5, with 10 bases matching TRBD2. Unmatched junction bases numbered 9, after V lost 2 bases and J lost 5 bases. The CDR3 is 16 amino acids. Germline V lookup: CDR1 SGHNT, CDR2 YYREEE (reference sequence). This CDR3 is CASSLSSGRAWETQYF. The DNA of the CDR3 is TGTGCCAGCAGCTTATCGAGCGGGAGGGCCTGGGAGACCCAGTACTTC.

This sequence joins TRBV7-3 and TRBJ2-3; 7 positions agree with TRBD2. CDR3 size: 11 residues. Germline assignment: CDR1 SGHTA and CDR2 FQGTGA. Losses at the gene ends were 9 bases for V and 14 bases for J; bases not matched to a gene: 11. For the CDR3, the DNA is TGTGCCAGTGGGGAGGGGAGCATGCGGTATTTT. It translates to CASGEGSMRYF. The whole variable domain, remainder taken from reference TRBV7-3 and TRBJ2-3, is GAGVSQTPSNKVTEKGKYVELRCDPISGHTALYWYRQSLGQGPEFLIYFQGTGAADDSGLPNDRFFAVRPEGSVSTLKIQRTERGDSAVYLCASGEGSMRYFGPGTRLTVL.

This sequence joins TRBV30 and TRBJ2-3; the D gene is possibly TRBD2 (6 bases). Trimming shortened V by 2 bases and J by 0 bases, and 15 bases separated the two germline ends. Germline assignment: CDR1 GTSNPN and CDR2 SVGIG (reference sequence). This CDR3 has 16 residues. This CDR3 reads CAWSLRLALSTDTQYF. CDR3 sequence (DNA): TGTGCCTGGAGTCTCCGGCTAGCGCTTAGCACAGATACGCAGTATTTT.